This section outlines one T cell receptor beta chain sequence together with its context. Its specificity is not known. Template switching added a universal primer binding site, and final cDNA carried unique molecular identifiers. In TCRdb, the 5' RACE reads were re-called with MiXCR into one record per CDR3 protein. The sample includes roughly 250,000 distinct CDR3 sequences, around an eighth of them seen just once. This entry is derived from a study of identical twins. Whole-study findings and limits: A cross-sectional statistical analysis, not follow-up of the same donors, supported the conclusions. Low generation probability was overrepresented in out-of-frame alpha sequences shared by twins. Analyses of zero insertions could, in part, be confounded by invariant MAIT and iNKT cells.

The CDR3 contains 17 residues. The germline V gene encodes CDR1 SEHNR and CDR2 FQNEAQ (reference sequence). V lost 4 bases to trimming and J lost 3 bases; unmatched junction nucleotides: 15. The TCR was taken from a woman aged 18 to 35 in good health. Source material: memory (CD45RO+) T cells sorted from blood. This sequence joins TRBV7-9 and TRBJ2-7, with 7 bases identical to TRBD2. The CDR3 DNA reads as TGTGCCAGCAGCTCCTGGACTAGGGTGGAAGGAAGCTACGAGCAGTACTTC. Translated, it gives CASSSWTRVEGSYEQYF.